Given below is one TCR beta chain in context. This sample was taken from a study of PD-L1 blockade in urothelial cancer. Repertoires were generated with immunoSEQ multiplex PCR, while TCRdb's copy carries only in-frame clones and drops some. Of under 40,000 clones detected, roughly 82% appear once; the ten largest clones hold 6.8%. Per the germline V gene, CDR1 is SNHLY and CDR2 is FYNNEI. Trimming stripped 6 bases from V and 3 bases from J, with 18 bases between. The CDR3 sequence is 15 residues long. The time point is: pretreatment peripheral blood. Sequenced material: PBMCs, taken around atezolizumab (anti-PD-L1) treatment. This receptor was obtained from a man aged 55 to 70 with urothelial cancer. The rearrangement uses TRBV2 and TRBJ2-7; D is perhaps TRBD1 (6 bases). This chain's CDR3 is CASRPGWAGDYEQYF. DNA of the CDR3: TGTGCCAGCAGGCCAGGGTGGGCAGGGGACTACGAGCAGTACTTC.